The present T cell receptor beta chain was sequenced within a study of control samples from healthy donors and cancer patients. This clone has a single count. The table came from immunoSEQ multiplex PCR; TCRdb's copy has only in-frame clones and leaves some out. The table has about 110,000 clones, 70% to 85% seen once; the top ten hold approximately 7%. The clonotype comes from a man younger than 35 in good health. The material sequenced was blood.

The DNA of the CDR3 is TGTGCCAGCAGCCAAGATTGGATGAGCGGGGGGGCCAGGAGACAAGAGACCCAGTACTTC. Protein product: CASSQDWMSGGARRQETQYF. The chain recombines TRBV4-2 with TRBJ2-5, with TRBD2 matching over 10 bases. CDR1 and CDR2 from the germline V gene are LGHNA and YNFKEQ. J gave up 2 bases and V 0 bases, and 15 bases lay outside the gene matches. The CDR3 loop spans 20 amino acids.